This TCR beta chain was sequenced for a study of OX40 agonist ivuxolimab in advanced cancers. Study overall: From about 20 to 80 years was the age range, with a mean of about 56 years, and about 83% were male.

Only in-frame clones appear in the TCRdb table, and some are missing; sequencing was by immunoSEQ multiplex PCR. The table records 90,000 to 120,000 clones, roughly nine tenths of them present only once. The CDR3 is 15 amino acids. The V gene end was trimmed by 5 bases and the J gene end by 5 bases; junction bases not matched to a gene: 12. Germline loops: CDR1 MNHEY, CDR2 SVGAGI. The sample here was CD4+ or CD8+ T cells sorted from blood, taken in a trial of the OX40 agonist ivuxolimab. The chain has TRBV6-5 and TRBJ2-7; 7 bases fit TRBD2. The TCR sequence derives from an adult with an advanced solid tumor such as melanoma, head and neck, liver or kidney cancer. CDR3 in amino acids: CASSNRLLAENEQYF. DNA for the CDR3: TGTGCCAGCAGTAACCGGCTTCTAGCGGAAAACGAGCAGTACTTC.